Below are 18 T cell receptor beta chains sequenced from a single sample in a study of T-cell memory formation after mild COVID-19. TCRdb used MiXCR to reprocess the 5' RACE reads, holding one entry per CDR3 protein. The profile covers some 100,000 distinct CDR3 sequences, with over 8.5% appearing a single time and around 40% taken by the ten largest. The sequenced sample was PBMCs or a T cell subset sorted from them (not recorded which). Every receptor here comes from a man aged 18 to 30 who had mild COVID-19 (a few samples of this study predate the infection). Cell type and time point are not known.

In this sample, this clonotype turned up many times. J is TRBJ2-1 and V is TRBV5-1; D gene unclear. Trimming cost V 1 base and J 8 bases, with 13 bases left between them. This CDR3 has 14 amino acids. Germline V gives CDR1 SGHRS, CDR2 YFSETQ. CDR3 in amino acids: CASSLSAGDDEQFF. CDR3 in DNA: TGCGCCAGCAGCTTGTCTGCCGGCGACGATGAGCAGTTCTTC.

The chain carries TRBV5-1 and TRBJ2-1; the match to TRBD2 covers 7 bases. The germline V gene has CDR1 SGHRS and CDR2 YFSETQ. V dropped 4 bases and J dropped 3; count of bases not matched to a gene: 4. The CDR3 is 14 amino acids. The CDR3 sequence: CASSPASGYNEQFF. In DNA form, the CDR3 reads TGCGCCAGCAGCCCGGCTAGCGGCTACAATGAGCAGTTCTTC. The full variable domain, completed using reference TRBV5-1 and TRBJ2-1, is KAGVTQTPRYLIKTRGQQVTLSCSPISGHRSVSWYQQTPGQGLQFLFEYFSETQRNKGNFPGRFSGRQFSNSRSEMNVSTLELGDSALYLCASSPASGYNEQFFGPGTRLTVL.

The chain employs TRBV13 and TRBJ2-5, with D unresolved. V dropped 3 bases and J dropped 4 bases, with 6 bases sitting between them. Looked up from germline, CDR1 is PRHDT and CDR2 is FYEKMQ (reference sequence). The CDR3 length is 12 residues. CDR3: CASSFGPETQYF. CDR3 sequence (DNA): TGTGCCAGCAGCTTCGGACCAGAGACCCAGTACTTC.

The V and J genes are TRBV6-5 and TRBJ2-1; 11 bases are shared with TRBD2. The CDR3 is 15 residues long. Germline V gives CDR1 MNHEY, CDR2 SVGAGI. The V and J ends lost 2 bases and 3 bases, in that order; junction bases with no gene match: 0. The CDR3 DNA reads TGTGCCAGCAGTTACGGGACTAGCGGCTACAATGAGCAGTTCTTC. As protein: CASSYGTSGYNEQFF.

The V and J genes are TRBV4-1 and TRBJ2-3; tentatively, D is TRBD2 (6 bases). The CDR3 has 15 amino acids. In germline, CDR1 is MGHRA, CDR2 YSYEKL. Trimming stripped 0 bases from V and 6 bases from J, with 13 bases between. CDR3 sequence (DNA): TGCGCCAGCAGCCAAGAGGGAGGCCGCCCCGATACGCAGTATTTT. Translated: CASSQEGGRPDTQYF.

This clonotype was seen many times. The DNA of the CDR3 is TGTGCCAGCAGCCAAGTTTGGGGGGCATCCTACGAGCAGTACTTC. Its translation is CASSQVWGASYEQYF. The chain joins TRBV4-2 to TRBJ2-7; D could derive from TRBD1 or TRBD2 (6 bases each). The V and J ends lost 1 base and 1 base respectively, with 11 bases between them. CDR3 length: 15 amino acids. The germline V gene has CDR1 LGHNA and CDR2 YNFKEQ.

This clonotype was seen more than once but under ten times. The rearrangement uses TRBV7-9 and TRBJ2-3; D is unclear. The germline V and J ends were trimmed by 5 bases and 2 bases, with 11 bases remaining between them. Germline CDR1 SEHNR, CDR2 FQNEAQ (reference sequence). This CDR3 has 14 amino acids. The CDR3 loop is CASSPPAPTDTQYF. CDR3 nucleotide sequence: TGTGCCAGCAGCCCTCCAGCCCCCACAGATACGCAGTATTTT.

This clonotype was recorded many times. J is TRBJ2-7 and V is TRBV28, with 7 bases lining up with TRBD1. The length of the CDR3 is 14 residues. V lost 8 bases to trimming and J lost 2 bases; unmatched junction nucleotides: 9. Germline loops: CDR1 MDHEN, CDR2 SYDVKM. In DNA form, the CDR3 reads TGTGCCAGCCAAGGCCGGGACAGCGCCTACGAGCAGTACGTC. This sequence encodes CASQGRDSAYEQYV.

The chain is built from TRBV10-3 and TRBJ1-5; the D is unclear. Germline CDR1 and CDR2: ENHRY and SYGVKD. V was pared by 7 bases and J by 0 bases, with 10 bases between. The CDR3 has 14 amino acids. The CDR3 region is CAIMGGRSNQPQHF. The CDR3 DNA sequence: TGTGCCATCATGGGAGGGCGTAGCAATCAGCCCCAGCATTTT.

The chain is built from TRBV3-1 and TRBJ2-5; the D gene could be TRBD1 or TRBD2 (6 bases each). The CDR3 sequence is 14 residues long. The V end was cut by 4 bases, the J end by 7 bases, with 16 bases between. CDR1 is LGHDT and CDR2 is YNNKEL in the germline V gene (reference sequence). This chain's CDR3 is CASSPGADLGTQYF. In nucleotides, the CDR3 is TGTGCCAGCAGCCCGGGGGCAGACCTGGGGACCCAGTACTTC.

This clonotype was observed a few times. The CDR3 is CASSGAGQNNEQFF. The CDR3 DNA reads as TGCGCCAGCAGCGGCGCGGGACAGAACAATGAGCAGTTCTTC. The chain has TRBV5-1 and TRBJ2-1, with D possibly being TRBD1 (7 bases). CDR3 length: 14 amino acids. Germline CDR1 SGHRS, CDR2 YFSETQ. The V end lost 4 bases, the J end lost 5 bases, and 13 bases lay between the germline ends.

The chain carries TRBV11-3 and TRBJ2-7; no clear D. In germline, CDR1 is SGHNT, CDR2 YENEEA. The CDR3 is made up of 12 amino acids. Trimming left V 3 bases short and J 6 bases short, with 9 bases between. In DNA form, the CDR3 reads TGTGCCAGCAGCTTCCCGAACGGCGAGCAGTACTTC. Its translation is CASSFPNGEQYF.

J is TRBJ1-5 and V is TRBV27; D is perhaps TRBD1 (6 bases). V gave up 5 bases and J gave up 2 bases, with 10 bases separating them. CDR1 is MNHEY, CDR2 SMNVEV, per germline (reference sequence). CDR3 length equals 14 residues. CDR3 sequence: CASSPHRGNQPQHF. CDR3 in DNA: TGTGCCAGCAGTCCCCACAGGGGCAATCAGCCCCAGCATTTT.

This clonotype was counted only a few times. The chain couples TRBV29-1 to TRBJ1-5, with D possibly TRBD1 on 6 matching bases. The CDR3 consists of 17 residues. Trimming removed 6 bases from V and 2 bases from J, with 23 bases in between. CDR1 and CDR2 (germline): SQVTM, ANQGSEA. CDR3 amino acids: CSVHRPTGIRGNQPQHF. DNA for the CDR3: TGCAGCGTCCACCGTCCCACAGGGATTCGGGGCAATCAGCCCCAGCATTTT. The full variable domain, with the rest looked up from reference TRBV29-1 and TRBJ1-5, is SAVISQKPSRDICQRGTSLTIQCQVDSQVTMMFWYRQQPGQSLTLIATANQGSEATYESGFVIDKFPISRPNLTFSTLTVSNMSPEDSSIYLCSVHRPTGIRGNQPQHFGDGTRLSIL.

The chain is built from TRBV6-2 or TRBV6-3 and TRBJ2-7, with 7 bases fitting TRBD1. The ends lost 5 bases at V and 3 bases at J; junction bases unmatched: 16. Germline CDR1 and CDR2: MNHEY and SVGEGT. The CDR3 covers 17 residues. The CDR3, as DNA: TGTGCCAGCAGTCGAAGTCCCACGACAGGGACCTTCTACGAGCAGTACGTC. Protein product: CASSRSPTTGTFYEQYV.

Ten or more counts support this clonotype. The J gene is TRBJ1-2, the V gene TRBV5-1; D unresolved. The CDR3 has 14 amino acids. V gave up 3 bases and J gave up 4 bases, with 13 bases separating them. Per germline, CDR1 SGHRS and CDR2 YFSETQ. The CDR3 here is CASSYEGSFYGYTF. As DNA, the CDR3 is TGCGCCAGCAGCTACGAAGGGTCTTTCTATGGCTACACCTTC.

This clonotype was seen a handful of times. J is TRBJ2-7 and V is TRBV4-3; D gene ambiguous. Between the trimmed V and J ends, which lost 0 bases and 3 bases, there was a span of 6 bases. Germline CDR1 is LGHNA and CDR2 is YSLEER. This CDR3 has 13 residues. CDR3 DNA: TGCGCCAGCAGCCAAGAACCGGTCTACGAGCAGTACTTC. The encoded protein is CASSQEPVYEQYF.

The sample holds a few counts of this clonotype. The chain has TRBV11-2 and TRBJ1-1; D is unresolved. V was trimmed by 3 bases and J by 3 bases, leaving 8 bases between them. Germline values: CDR1 SGHAT, CDR2 FQNNGV. The CDR3 loop spans 13 amino acids. DNA of the CDR3: TGTGCCAGCAGCTTTCCGGGGTACACTGAAGCTTTCTTT. Its translation is CASSFPGYTEAFF.